This entry is about one T cell receptor beta chain. These data originate in a study of blood T cell repertoires in COVID-19. The CDR3 length is 14 residues. Trimming left V 4 bases short and J 1 base short, with 9 bases between. The germline CDR1 and CDR2 sequences are MDHEN and SYDVKM. Clones were read by immunoSEQ multiplex PCR, and TCRdb kept only the in-frame ones, dropping some. Of around 450,000 clones in the sample, roughly 91% were seen once. The chain recombines TRBV28 with TRBJ2-3, with TRBD1 as a possible D gene (5 bases). The sample taken for sequencing was peripheral blood. The sequence came from a young woman with acute or convalescent COVID-19. The CDR3 sequence is CASSSGRGTDTQYF. As DNA, the CDR3 is TGTGCCAGCAGTTCGGGCAGGGGCACAGATACGCAGTATTTT.